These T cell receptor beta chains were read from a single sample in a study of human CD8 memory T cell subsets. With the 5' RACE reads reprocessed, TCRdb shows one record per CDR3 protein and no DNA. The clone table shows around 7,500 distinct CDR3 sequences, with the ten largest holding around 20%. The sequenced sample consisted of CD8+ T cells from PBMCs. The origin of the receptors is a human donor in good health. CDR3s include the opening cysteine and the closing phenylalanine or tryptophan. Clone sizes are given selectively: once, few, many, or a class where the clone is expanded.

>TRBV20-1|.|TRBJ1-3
CSARDLSEGTIYF
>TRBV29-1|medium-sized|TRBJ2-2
CSVRSGEAGELFF
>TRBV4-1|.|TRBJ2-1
CASSQESGTSGYNEQFF
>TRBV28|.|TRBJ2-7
CASTPPRGTLLEQYF
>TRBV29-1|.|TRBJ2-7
CSVDGTSGSSEQYF
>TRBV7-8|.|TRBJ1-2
CASSLGEAGTSYGYTF
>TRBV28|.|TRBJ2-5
CASSPSMQGRVQETQYF
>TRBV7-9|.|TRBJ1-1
CASSSSRHTEAFF
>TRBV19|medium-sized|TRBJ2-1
CASSTDRGRYNEQFF
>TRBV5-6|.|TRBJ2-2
CASSLTVNTGELFF
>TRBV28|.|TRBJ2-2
CASSSDMTNTGELFF
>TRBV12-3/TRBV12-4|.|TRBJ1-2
CASSLGPVYGYTF
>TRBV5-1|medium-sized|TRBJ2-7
CASSLALTSGRGEQYF
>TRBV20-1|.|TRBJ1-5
CSVLDREGQPQHF
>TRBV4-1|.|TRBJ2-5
CASSQGGQYQETQYF
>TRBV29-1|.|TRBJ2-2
CSGLGAGELFF
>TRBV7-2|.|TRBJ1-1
CASSRDSMNTEAFF
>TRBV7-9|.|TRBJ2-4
CASSSTQAKNIQYF
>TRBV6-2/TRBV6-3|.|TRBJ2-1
CASSPSGSYNEQFF
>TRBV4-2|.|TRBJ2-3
CASSQDPRDTQYF
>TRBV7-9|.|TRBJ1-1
CASSDQSADPMNTEAFF
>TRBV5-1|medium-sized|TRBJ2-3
CASSAGLAIKPDTQYF
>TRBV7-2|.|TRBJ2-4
CASSPDLAGDLLAKNIQYF
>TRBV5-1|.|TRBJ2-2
CASSTRTGRGGELFF
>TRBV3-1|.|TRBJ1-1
CASSQDLGARNTEAFF
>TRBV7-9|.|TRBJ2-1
CASSYAHNLYNEQFF
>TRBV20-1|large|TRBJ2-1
CSASPLQQSSYNEQFF
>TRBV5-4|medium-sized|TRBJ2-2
CASSPATGFTGELFF
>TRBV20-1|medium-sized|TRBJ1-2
CSCRFGPGYGYTF
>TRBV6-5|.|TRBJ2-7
CASSSGTVGYDEQYF
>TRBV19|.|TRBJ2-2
CASSLSQGGTGELFF
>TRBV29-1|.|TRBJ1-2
CSVDTQGAPIRYTF